This T cell receptor beta chain stems from a study of shared T cell receptors in the human thymus. The CDR3 covers 18 residues. Trimming at V came to 1 base and at J to 0 bases, leaving 8 bases not matched to a gene. Germline CDR1 MGHDK, CDR2 SYGVNS. Sequenced by immunoSEQ multiplex PCR; TCRdb stores in-frame clones only, minus some. The table lists some 660,000 clones, around 87% of them singletons. This sample was shared with a second study, whose subject was human thymus T cells. That source reports: Thymic and blood repertoires appeared to carry a bias in their V and J gene usage.

The gene calls are TRBV25-1 and TRBJ2-3, with TRBD2 identical over 9 bases. This receptor was obtained from a boy under three years old with a congenital heart defect. Sequenced: thymocytes. The CDR3 DNA reads as TGTGCCAGCAGTGAATCACCGGCTAGCGGGGTGAGCACAGATACGCAGTATTTT. Its translation is CASSESPASGVSTDTQYF.